The rows below give T cell receptor beta chains drawn from one sample of a study of cytomegalovirus exposure and HLA in healthy donors. Profiled with immunoSEQ multiplex PCR; TCRdb holds only in-frame clones, not every one. Among roughly 160,000 clones listed, just under 80% were seen once. The specimen sequenced was PBMCs. The receptor source for this set is a woman aged 45-65 years in good health and CMV-seropositive. Both conserved end residues are part of each CDR3.

TRBV15,TRBJ2-4,CATSRGYPDRDGNIQYF
TRBV19,TRBJ1-2,CASRTGTGGASDGYTF
TRBV5-4,TRBJ2-7,CASSLAGTGRRYEQYF
TRBV4-3,TRBJ1-6,CASSQGGQGWSPLHF
TRBV7-7,TRBJ2-3,CASSPGAGDTQYF
TRBV18,TRBJ1-1,CASSPRGEENTEAFF
TRBV27,TRBJ2-7,CASSRVGGTKEQYF
TRBV18,TRBJ1-1,CASSPPALTEAFF
TRBV9,TRBJ2-4,CASSALSRDNIQYF
TRBV5-1,TRBJ2-3,CASSSGSTDTQYF
TRBV20-1,TRBJ1-4,CSAGGSEKLFF
TRBV15,TRBJ1-6,CATSMDRARGSPLHF
TRBV11-2,TRBJ2-1,CASSPPVYNEQFF
TRBV5-6,TRBJ2-6,CASSWGAGGFGANVLTF
TRBV6-6,TRBJ1-1,CASSGQGIVNTEAFF
TRBV18,TRBJ1-2,CASSLKEGGAGYTF
TRBV5-1,TRBJ2-6,CASSDTDRDAAGANGLTF
TRBV7-9,TRBJ1-2,CASSQGASNYGYTF
TRBV7-2,TRBJ2-7,CASSLGPVGGSYEQYF
TRBV7-2,NA,CASSLGGGGSYEQYF
TRBV30,TRBJ2-6,CAWRESGANGLTF
TRBV5-1,TRBJ2-3,CASSLEQGADTQYF
TRBV6-1,TRBJ1-2,CASSEGPPQGATGYTF
TRBV29-1,TRBJ2-3,CSVEDGSTDTQYF
TRBV7-6,TRBJ1-6,CASSHNNEGPLHF
TRBV27,TRBJ2-5,CASRQGTGAGETQYF
TRBV14,TRBJ2-5,CASRRGRAERETQYF
TRBV29-1,TRBJ2-2,CSVSPGPRGTGELFF
TRBV6-5,TRBJ1-1,CASRRPGHKNTEAFF
TRBV7-9,TRBJ1-2,CASSLGQGGYGYTF
TRBV15,TRBJ2-3,CATSRGDISTDTQYF